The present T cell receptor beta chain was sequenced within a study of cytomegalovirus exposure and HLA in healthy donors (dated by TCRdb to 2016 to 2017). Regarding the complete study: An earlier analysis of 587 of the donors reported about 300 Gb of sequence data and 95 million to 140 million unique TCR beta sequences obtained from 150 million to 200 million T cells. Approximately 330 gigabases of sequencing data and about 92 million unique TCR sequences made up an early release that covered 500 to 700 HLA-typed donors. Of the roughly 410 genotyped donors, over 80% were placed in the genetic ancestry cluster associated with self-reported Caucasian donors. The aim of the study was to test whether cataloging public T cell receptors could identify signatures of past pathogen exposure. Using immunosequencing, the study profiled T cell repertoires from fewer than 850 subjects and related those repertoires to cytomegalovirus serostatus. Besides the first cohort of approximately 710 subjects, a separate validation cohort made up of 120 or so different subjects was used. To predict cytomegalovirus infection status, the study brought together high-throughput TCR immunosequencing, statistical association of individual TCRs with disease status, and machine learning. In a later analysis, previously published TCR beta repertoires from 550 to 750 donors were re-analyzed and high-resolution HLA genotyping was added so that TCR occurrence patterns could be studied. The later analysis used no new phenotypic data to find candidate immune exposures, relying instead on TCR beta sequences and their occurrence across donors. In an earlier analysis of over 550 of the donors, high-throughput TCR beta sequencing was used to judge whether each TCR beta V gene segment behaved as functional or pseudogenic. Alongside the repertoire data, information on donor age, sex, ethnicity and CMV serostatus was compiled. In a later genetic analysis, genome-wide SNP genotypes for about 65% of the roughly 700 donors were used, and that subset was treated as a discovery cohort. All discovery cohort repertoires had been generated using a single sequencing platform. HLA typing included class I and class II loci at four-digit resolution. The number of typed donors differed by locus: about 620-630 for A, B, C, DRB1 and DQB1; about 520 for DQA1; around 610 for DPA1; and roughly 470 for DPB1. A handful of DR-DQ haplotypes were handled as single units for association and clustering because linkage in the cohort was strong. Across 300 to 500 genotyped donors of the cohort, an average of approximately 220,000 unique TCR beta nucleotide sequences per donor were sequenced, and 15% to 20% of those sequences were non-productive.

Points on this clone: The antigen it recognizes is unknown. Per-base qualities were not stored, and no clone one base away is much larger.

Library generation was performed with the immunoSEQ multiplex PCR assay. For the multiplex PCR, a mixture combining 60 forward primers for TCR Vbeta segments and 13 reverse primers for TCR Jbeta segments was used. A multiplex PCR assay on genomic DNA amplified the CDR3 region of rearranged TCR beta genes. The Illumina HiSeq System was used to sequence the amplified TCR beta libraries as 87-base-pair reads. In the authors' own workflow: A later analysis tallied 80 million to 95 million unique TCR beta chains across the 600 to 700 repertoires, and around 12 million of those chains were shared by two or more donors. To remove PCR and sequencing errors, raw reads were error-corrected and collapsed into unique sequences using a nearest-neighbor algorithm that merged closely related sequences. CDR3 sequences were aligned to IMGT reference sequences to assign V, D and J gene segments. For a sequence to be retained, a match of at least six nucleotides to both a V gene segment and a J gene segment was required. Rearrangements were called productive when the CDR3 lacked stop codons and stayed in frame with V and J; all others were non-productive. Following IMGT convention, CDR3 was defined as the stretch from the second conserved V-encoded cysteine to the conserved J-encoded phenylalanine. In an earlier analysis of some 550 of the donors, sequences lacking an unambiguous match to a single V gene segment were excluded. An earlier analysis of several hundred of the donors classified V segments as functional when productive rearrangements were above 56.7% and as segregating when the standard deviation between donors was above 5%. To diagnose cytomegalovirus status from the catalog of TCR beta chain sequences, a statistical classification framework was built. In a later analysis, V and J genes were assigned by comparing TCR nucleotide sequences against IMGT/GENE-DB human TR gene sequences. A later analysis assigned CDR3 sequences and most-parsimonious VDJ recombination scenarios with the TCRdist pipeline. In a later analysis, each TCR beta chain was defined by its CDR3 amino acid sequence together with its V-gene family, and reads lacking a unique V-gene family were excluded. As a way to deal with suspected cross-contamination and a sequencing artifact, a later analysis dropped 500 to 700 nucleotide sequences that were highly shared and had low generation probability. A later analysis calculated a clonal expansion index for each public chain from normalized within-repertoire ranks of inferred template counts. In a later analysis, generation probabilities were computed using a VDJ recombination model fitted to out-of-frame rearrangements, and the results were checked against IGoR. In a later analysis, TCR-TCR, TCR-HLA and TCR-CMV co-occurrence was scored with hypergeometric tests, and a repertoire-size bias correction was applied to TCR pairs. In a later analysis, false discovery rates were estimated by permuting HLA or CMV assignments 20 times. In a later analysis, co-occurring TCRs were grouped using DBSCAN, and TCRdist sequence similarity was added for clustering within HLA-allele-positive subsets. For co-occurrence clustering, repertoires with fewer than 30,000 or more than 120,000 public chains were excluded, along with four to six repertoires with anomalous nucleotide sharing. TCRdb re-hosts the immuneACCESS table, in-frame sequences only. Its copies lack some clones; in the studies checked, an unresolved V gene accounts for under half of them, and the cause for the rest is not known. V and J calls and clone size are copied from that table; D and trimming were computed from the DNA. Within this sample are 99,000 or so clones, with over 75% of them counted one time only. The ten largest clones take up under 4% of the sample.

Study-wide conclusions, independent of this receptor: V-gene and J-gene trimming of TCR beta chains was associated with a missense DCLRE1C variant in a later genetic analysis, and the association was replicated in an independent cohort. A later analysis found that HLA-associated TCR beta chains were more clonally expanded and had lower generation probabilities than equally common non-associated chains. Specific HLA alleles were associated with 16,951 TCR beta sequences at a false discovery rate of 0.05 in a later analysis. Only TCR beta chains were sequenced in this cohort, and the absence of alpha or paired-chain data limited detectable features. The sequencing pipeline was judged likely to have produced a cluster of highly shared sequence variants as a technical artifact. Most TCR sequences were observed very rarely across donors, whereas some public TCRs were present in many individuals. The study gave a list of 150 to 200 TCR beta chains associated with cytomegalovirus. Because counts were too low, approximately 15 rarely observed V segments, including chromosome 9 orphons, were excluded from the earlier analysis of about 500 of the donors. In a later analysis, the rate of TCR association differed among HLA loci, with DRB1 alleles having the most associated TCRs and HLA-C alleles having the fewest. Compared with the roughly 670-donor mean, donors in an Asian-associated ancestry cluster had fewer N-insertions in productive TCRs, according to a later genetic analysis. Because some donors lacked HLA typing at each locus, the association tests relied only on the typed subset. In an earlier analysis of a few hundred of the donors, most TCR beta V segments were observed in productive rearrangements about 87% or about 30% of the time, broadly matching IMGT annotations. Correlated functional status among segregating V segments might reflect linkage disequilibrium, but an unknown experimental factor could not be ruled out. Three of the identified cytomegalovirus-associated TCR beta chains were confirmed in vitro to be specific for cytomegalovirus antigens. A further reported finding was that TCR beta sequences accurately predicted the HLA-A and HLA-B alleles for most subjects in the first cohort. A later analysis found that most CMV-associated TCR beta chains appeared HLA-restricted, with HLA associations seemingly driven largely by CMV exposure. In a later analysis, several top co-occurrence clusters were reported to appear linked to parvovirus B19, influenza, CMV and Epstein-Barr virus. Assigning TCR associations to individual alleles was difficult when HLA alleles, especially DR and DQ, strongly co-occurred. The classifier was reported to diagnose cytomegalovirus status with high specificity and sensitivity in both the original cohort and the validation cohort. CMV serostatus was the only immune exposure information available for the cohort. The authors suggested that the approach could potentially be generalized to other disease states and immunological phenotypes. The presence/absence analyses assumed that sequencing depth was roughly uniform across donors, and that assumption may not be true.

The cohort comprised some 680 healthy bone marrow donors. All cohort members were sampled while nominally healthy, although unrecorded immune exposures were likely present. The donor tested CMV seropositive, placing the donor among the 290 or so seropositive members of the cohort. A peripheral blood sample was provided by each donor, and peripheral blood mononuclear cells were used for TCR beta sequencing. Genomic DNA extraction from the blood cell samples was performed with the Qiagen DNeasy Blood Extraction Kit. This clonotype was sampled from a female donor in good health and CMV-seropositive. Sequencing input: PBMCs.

The CDR3 here reads CASSGLAGGREQYF. The nucleotide sequence reads TGTGCCAGCAGCGGCCTAGCGGGGGGGCGGGAGCAGTACTTC. The chain is assembled from TRBV11-2 and TRBJ2-7; 12 nucleotides in the junction match TRBD2. For CDR1 and CDR2, the germline V gene lists SGHAT and FQNNGV. From the cysteine up to the phenylalanine, the CDR3 has a length of 14 residues. The CDR3 DNA has 42 bases and is translated from base 1. V is cut back by 5 bases and J by 7 bases, with 6 bases in the junction unmatched.